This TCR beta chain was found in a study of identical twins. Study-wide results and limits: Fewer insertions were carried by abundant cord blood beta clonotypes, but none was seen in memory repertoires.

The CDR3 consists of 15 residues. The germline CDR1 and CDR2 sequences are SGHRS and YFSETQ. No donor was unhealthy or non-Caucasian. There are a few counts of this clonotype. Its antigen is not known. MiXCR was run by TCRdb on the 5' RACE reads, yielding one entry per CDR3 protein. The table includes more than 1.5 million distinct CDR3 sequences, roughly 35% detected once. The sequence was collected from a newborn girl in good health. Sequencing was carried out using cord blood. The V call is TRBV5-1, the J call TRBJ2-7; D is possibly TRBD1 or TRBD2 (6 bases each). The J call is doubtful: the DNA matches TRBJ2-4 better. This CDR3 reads CASSLARGRGNIQYF. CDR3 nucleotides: TGCGCCAGCAGCTTGGCTCGGGGGCGGGGAAACATTCAGTACTTC.